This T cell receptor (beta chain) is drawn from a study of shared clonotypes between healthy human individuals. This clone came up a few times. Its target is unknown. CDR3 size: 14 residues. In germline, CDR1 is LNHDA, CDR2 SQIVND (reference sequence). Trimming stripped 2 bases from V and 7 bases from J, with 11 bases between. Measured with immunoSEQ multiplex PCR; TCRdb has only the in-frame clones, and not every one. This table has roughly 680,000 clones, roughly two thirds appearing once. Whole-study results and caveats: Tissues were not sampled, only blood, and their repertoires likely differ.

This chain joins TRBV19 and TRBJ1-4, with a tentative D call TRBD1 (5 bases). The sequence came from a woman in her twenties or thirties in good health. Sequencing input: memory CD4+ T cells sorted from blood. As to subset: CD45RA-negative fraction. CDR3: CASSIRGEGEKLFF. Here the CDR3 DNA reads TGTGCCAGTAGTATAAGAGGGGAGGGTGAAAAACTGTTTTTT.